This TCR beta chain was found in a study of blood T cell repertoires in COVID-19. Study at large: Samples representing acute and convalescent COVID-19 were sourced from the United States, Italy and Spain.

Original handling: Estimated nucleated cell counts came from reference gene primer amplification. The table came from immunoSEQ multiplex PCR; TCRdb's copy has only in-frame clones and leaves some out. Clonal size and the V and J genes are those of that table, whereas D and trimming came from the DNA. The sample has 400,000 to 450,000 clones, roughly 88% seen once. The CDR3 runs to 17 residues. CDR1 and CDR2 from the germline V gene are MNHEY and SMNVEV (reference sequence). J gave up 6 bases and V 2 bases, and 10 bases lay outside the gene matches. J is TRBJ2-3 and V is TRBV27, with TRBD2 matching over 11 bases. The clonotype originates from a woman aged 50 to 60 with COVID-19, enrolled during active disease. Sequencing input: peripheral blood. The CDR3 nucleotides are TGTGCCAGCAGTTTAAGACGGGCTAGCGGGGGGCGGGATACGCAGTATTTT. Translating it yields CASSLRRASGGRDTQYF.